Listed below are T cell receptor beta chains from one sample, sequenced in a study of breast tumors, draining lymph nodes, adjacent tissues. TCRdb used MiXCR to reprocess the multiplex PCR reads, holding one entry per CDR3 protein. The table includes about 180,000 distinct CDR3 sequences, approximately 33% detected once. Sequenced sample: axillary lymph node tissue. The receptor source for this set is a female donor with breast cancer. Some clones in this sample may be carry-over from other donors' samples. Each CDR3 is given with its conserved first and last residue. A D gene is named only where the DNA matches it firmly. Clone size is shown for a subset of rows, as once, few, many or a class of expanded clone.

J gene,D gene,V gene,clone size,CDR3 protein,CDR3 DNA
TRBJ2-7,-,TRBV6-1,many,CASSPRPTSYEQYF,TGTGCCAGCAGTCCTCGCCCGACGTCCTACGAGCAGTACTTC
TRBJ1-1,-,TRBV13,-,CASSRSVSFDTEALF,TGTGCCAGCAGCCGGTCGGTGAGCTTTGACACTGAAGCTCTCTTT
TRBJ1-3,-,TRBV11-2,many,CASTPSGNTIYF,TGTGCCAGCACCCCCTCTGGAAACACCATATATTTT
TRBJ1-2,-,TRBV3-1,many,CASSQRGKGYTF,TGTGCCAGCAGCCAAAGAGGGAAGGGCTACACCTTC
TRBJ2-2,-,TRBV7-3,-,CASSLTEVMNTGELFF,TGTGCCAGCAGCTTAACGGAGGTTATGAACACTGGGGAGCTGTTTTTT
TRBJ2-5,-,TRBV6-2/TRBV6-3,many,CASSYVSTTETQYF,TGTGCCAGCAGTTACGTCTCTACTACAGAGACCCAGTACTTC
TRBJ2-2,-,TRBV5-6,many,CASSLVGGFTGELFF,TGTGCCAGCAGCTTGGTTGGGGGCTTCACCGGGGAGCTGTTTTTT
TRBJ1-2,-,TRBV14,many,CASSQHGGYTF,TGTGCCAGCAGCCAGCATGGAGGCTACACCTTC
TRBJ2-5,-,TRBV6-5,few,CASSHSTGAQETQYF,TGTGCCAGCAGTCACTCGACCGGGGCACAAGAGACCCAGTACTTC
TRBJ2-3,-,TRBV5-1,many,CASRPVDGVRPDTQYF,TGCGCCAGCAGACCAGTAGATGGGGTGAGGCCAGATACGCAGTATTTT
TRBJ1-6,-,TRBV13,-,CASSFGGNSPLHF,TGTGCCAGCAGCTTCGGGGGGAATTCACCCCTCCACTTT
TRBJ2-7,-,TRBV7-9,many,CASSLAPTVHHEQYF,TGTGCCAGCAGCTTAGCGCCGACGGTACACCACGAGCAGTACTTC
TRBJ1-1,-,TRBV7-9,-,CASSLPPDGLNTEAFF,TGTGCCAGCAGCTTACCCCCGGACGGTTTGAACACTGAAGCTTTCTTT
TRBJ2-3,-,TRBV7-3,-,CASSLTVGVGVTDPQYF,TGTGCCAGCAGCTTAACAGTAGGGGTAGGCGTAACAGATCCGCAGTATTTT
TRBJ2-5,-,TRBV6-6,-,CASSPLASETQYF,TGTGCCAGCAGTCCCCTAGCAAGTGAGACCCAGTACTTC
TRBJ2-6,-,TRBV27,-,CASSGGSGANVLTF,TGTGCCAGCAGTGGAGGCTCTGGGGCCAACGTCCTGACTTTC
TRBJ2-1,TRBD2,TRBV6-6,many,CASSPKLAQGNEQFF,TGTGCCAGCAGCCCTAAACTAGCGCAGGGCAATGAGCAGTTCTTC
TRBJ2-5,-,TRBV7-9,many,CASSLRRQLGEETQYF,TGTGCCAGCAGCTTAAGACGGCAGCTGGGGGAGGAGACCCAGTACTTC
TRBJ2-5,-,TRBV7-2,-,CASSSRQAGGETQYF,TGTGCCAGCAGCTCGCGACAGGCGGGTGGGGAGACCCAGTACTTC
TRBJ2-7,TRBD2,TRBV9,many,CASSREGEQYF,TGTGCCAGCAGCCGGGAGGGGGAGCAGTACTTC
TRBJ2-5,-,TRBV7-9,-,CASSTLLGNQETQYF,TGTGCCAGCAGCACCCTACTGGGGAACCAAGAGACCCAGTACTTC
TRBJ2-7,TRBD1,TRBV28,-,CASSLAGTGNNEQYF,TGTGCCAGCAGTTTAGCCGGGACAGGGAACAACGAGCAGTACTTC
TRBJ1-6,TRBD1,TRBV19,many,CASSPGQGVRSPLHF,TGTGCCAGTAGTCCCGGACAGGGAGTTCGTTCACCCCTCCACTTT
TRBJ2-7,TRBD1,TRBV10-3,many,CAISARTGAYEQYF,TGTGCCATCAGTGCAAGGACAGGGGCCTACGAGCAGTACTTC
TRBJ2-1,TRBD2,TRBV30,many,CAWRAGGPYEQFF,TGTGCCTGGAGAGCGGGGGGGCCTTATGAGCAGTTCTTC
TRBJ1-4,-,TRBV20-1,-,CSAQPNLGAWEKLFF,TGCAGTGCCCAACCTAACCTGGGGGCTTGGGAAAAACTGTTTTTT
TRBJ2-1,TRBD2,TRBV10-3,many,CAIRERGVDNEQFF,TGTGCCATCAGGGAGCGGGGAGTTGACAATGAGCAGTTCTTC
TRBJ1-1,-,TRBV6-5,-,CASSYRSAGMNTEAFF,TGTGCCAGCAGTTACCGGTCGGCAGGGATGAACACTGAAGCTTTCTTT
TRBJ1-4,TRBD1,TRBV6-6,many,CASSYSGQRNEKLFF,TGTGCCAGCAGTTACTCGGGACAGAGGAATGAAAAACTGTTTTTT
TRBJ2-1,-,TRBV19,many,CASSIKGGSEQFF,TGTGCCAGTAGTATAAAGGGAGGTAGTGAGCAGTTCTTC
TRBJ2-1,-,TRBV29-1,-,CSESAARGRNNEQFF,TGCAGCGAGTCAGCCGCTAGGGGGAGGAACAATGAGCAGTTCTTC
TRBJ2-1,-,TRBV19,many,CASSSGTYYNEQFF,TGTGCCAGTAGTTCCGGGACCTACTACAATGAGCAGTTCTTC
TRBJ1-6,-,TRBV7-8,-,CASSSLPGAVGSPLHF,TGTGCCAGCAGCTCTCTCCCGGGGGCCGTTGGCTCACCCCTCCACTTT